Below, 27 T cell receptor beta chains from the same sample are listed, as sequenced in a study of immune characterization of retroperitoneal liposarcoma. TCRdb ran MiXCR on the PCR reads and lists one entry per CDR3 protein. The sample has some 5,100 distinct CDR3 sequences; more than 25% are singletons. Source material: tumor tissue. Receptor source: a female donor with retroperitoneal liposarcoma.

This chain connects TRBV5-3 to TRBJ2-1, with 9 nucleotides matching TRBD1. TRBV5-3 is treated as an ORF (open reading frame) with a function not yet certain. V shed 8 bases and J 10 bases; nucleotides not matched to a gene: 16. The CDR3 contains 15 residues. The CDR3 loop reads CASSKQGATTYEQFF. The CDR3, as DNA: TGTGCCAGCAGCAAACAGGGGGCGACGACTTACGAGCAGTTCTTC.

By proportion, this clonotype is medium-sized (0.01 to 0.1%). The genes are TRBV6-1 and TRBJ2-1; 7 bases map to TRBD1. This CDR3 spans 13 amino acids. V dropped 5 bases and J dropped 7; count of bases not matched to a gene: 5. CDR1 is MNHNS and CDR2 is SASEGT in the germline V gene. CDR3 DNA: TGTGCCAGCAGTTCTGGGACAGAAAATGAGCAGTTCTTC. This encodes CASSSGTENEQFF.

By share, this clonotype counts as medium-sized (0.01 to 0.1%). This may be a read error: a much more frequent sequence differs by one nucleotide. In nucleotides, the CDR3 is TGTGCCAGCAGCTTATCAGGCGACAATGAGCAGTACTTC. Amino acid sequence: CASSLSGDNEQYF. The chain joins TRBV7-3 to TRBJ2-1, with D unresolved. Gene TRBJ2-7 matches the end of the DNA better, so the J call may be wrong. The germline V gene has CDR1 SGHTA and CDR2 FQGTGA. The CDR3 length is 13 residues.

The chain uses TRBV25-1 and TRBJ2-3; maybe TRBD2 (5 bases). Trimming removed 1 base at V and 0 bases at J, with 8 bases between. The CDR3 runs 15 residues. Per the germline V gene, CDR1 is MGHDK and CDR2 is SYGVNS. In DNA form, the CDR3 reads TGTGCCAGCAGTGAATGGACGGGGAGCACAGATACGCAGTATTTT. As protein: CASSEWTGSTDTQYF.

Ten or more counts support this clonotype. This rearrangement joins TRBV7-2 to TRBJ2-5; 7 bases agree with TRBD1. The assigned J gene may be wrong: the sequence end matches TRBJ2-4 better. Germline V gene data show CDR1 as SGHTA and CDR2 as FQGNSA. This CDR3 region has 15 residues. The CDR3 is CASSPPTGSKNIQYF. The CDR3 nucleotides are TGTGCCAGCAGCCCCCCGACAGGGTCCAAAAACATTCAGTACTTC.

J is TRBJ1-4 and V is TRBV28; D gene uncertain. The V gene lost 0 bases and the J gene lost 3 bases, with 14 bases spanning the gap. The CDR3 totals 17 residues. Germline CDR1 and CDR2: MDHEN and SYDVKM. CDR3 protein: CASSLWAGLESNEKLFF. In nucleotides, the CDR3 is TGTGCCAGCAGTTTATGGGCAGGCCTGGAGTCTAATGAAAAACTGTTTTTT.

There are a few counts of this clonotype. The V call is TRBV19, the J call TRBJ1-1; D remains unclear. The CDR3 has 13 amino acids. Looked up from germline, CDR1 is LNHDA and CDR2 is SQIVND (reference sequence). Trimming stripped 0 bases from V and 1 base from J, with 3 bases between. The CDR3 here is CASSIDWNTEAFF. The CDR3, as DNA: TGTGCCAGTAGTATAGATTGGAACACTGAAGCTTTCTTT.

This clonotype was seen more than once but under ten times. This chain links TRBV7-2 with TRBJ2-1; 7 bases are a match to TRBD1. The last part of the DNA fits TRBJ2-7 better; the J call may be wrong. The CDR3 loop spans 15 amino acids. The germline V gene has CDR1 SGHTA and CDR2 FQGNSA. CDR3 protein: CASRPTGTAWIEQYF. The CDR3 coding sequence is TGTGCCAGCAGACCTACCGGGACAGCCTGGATTGAGCAGTACTTC.

This chain links TRBV4-1 with TRBJ2-1; perhaps TRBD1 as D (6 bases). Germline CDR1 reads MGHRA; CDR2 reads YSYEKL. Trimming left V 1 base short and J 4 bases short, with 20 bases between. CDR3 length: 18 amino acids. The CDR3 nucleotides are TGCGCCAGCAGCCAAGTAAGGCCAACAGGGAGCAGGTACAATGAGCAGTTCTTC. Translated, it gives CASSQVRPTGSRYNEQFF.

The rearrangement uses TRBV29-1 and TRBJ1-2, with a weak D call TRBD1 (5 bases). V gave up 5 bases and J gave up 7 bases, with 11 bases separating them. Germline V gene sequence: CDR1 SQVTM, CDR2 ANQGSEA. This CDR3 is built from 11 residues. CDR3 region: CSVFGALGYTF. The CDR3 DNA sequence: TGCAGCGTTTTTGGGGCGCTTGGCTACACCTTC.

The chain combines TRBV6-6 with TRBJ2-1; no reliable D call. Germline V gene data show CDR1 as MNHNY and CDR2 as SVGAGI (reference sequence). The CDR3 sequence is 15 residues long. V was cut by 5 bases and J by 3 bases, with 14 bases left in between. The CDR3 DNA reads as TGTGCCAGCAGTGACCGGGCAACCAACTACAATGAGCAGTTCTTC. Translated: CASSDRATNYNEQFF.

Regarding this clonotype: This may be a read error, as it is one base from a much larger clone. Likely a read error: the CDR3 ends without its conserved phenylalanine or tryptophan. The V and J genes are TRBV4-3 and TRBJ2-1, with 7 bases lining up with TRBD2. Germline CDR1 reads LGHNA; CDR2 reads YSLEER. The trim removed 6 bases at V and 4 bases at J, leaving 15 bases unmatched. The length of the CDR3 is 17 residues. The CDR3 loop reads CASSPRLRLAEYNEQFL. The CDR3 DNA reads TGCGCCAGCAGTCCAAGGTTACGGCTAGCGGAATACAATGAGCAGTTCTTA.

V and J are TRBV6-1 and TRBJ2-2, with 7 nucleotides matching TRBD1. V lost 10 bases, J lost 3 bases, and 5 bases stayed unmatched. The germline V gene has CDR1 MNHNS and CDR2 SASEGT. The CDR3 spans 13 residues. The CDR3 protein is CAIQGDDTGELFF. The DNA for the CDR3 is TGTGCCATTCAGGGGGATGACACCGGGGAGCTGTTTTTT.

Within the sample, this clonotype is medium-sized (0.01 to 0.1%). The chain employs TRBV6-1 and TRBJ1-1; D remains unclear. Germline V CDR1 and CDR2: MNHNS, SASEGT. This CDR3 contains 12 residues. The V end was cut by 5 bases, the J end by 2 bases, with 6 bases between. Here the CDR3 DNA reads TGTGCCAGCAGTAGACTTAACACTGAAGCTTTCTTT. It encodes CASSRLNTEAFF.

This clonotype was observed a single time. The gene calls are TRBV7-2 and TRBJ2-1; TRBD1 might be the D (5 bases). The CDR3 runs 15 residues. CDR1 and CDR2 (germline): SGHTA, FQGNSA. The V and J ends lost 8 bases and 8 bases respectively, with 22 bases between them. In DNA form, the CDR3 reads TGTGCCAGCGGGAATTTCAGGGCCCCTGGGCATGAGCAGTTCTTC. This sequence encodes CASGNFRAPGHEQFF.

The V and J genes are TRBV11-3 and TRBJ1-2; D perhaps matches TRBD1 (6 bases). V was shortened by 4 bases and J by 5 bases, with 14 bases between the two germline ends. The CDR3 is 14 residues long. From germline, CDR1 is SGHNT and CDR2 YENEEA. CDR3 in amino acids: CASSSRTGIYGYTF. Here the CDR3 DNA reads TGTGCCAGCAGCTCCCGAACAGGGATTTATGGCTACACCTTC.

Of note for this clonotype: A read error is possible here, since a much larger clone lies one base away. This chain links TRBV5-6 with TRBJ2-1, with D unresolved. Germline V lookup: CDR1 SGHDT, CDR2 YYEEEE. This CDR3 contains 14 residues. Trimming took off 3 bases at V and 10 bases at J, with 17 bases between the two ends. The CDR3 DNA follows: TGTGCCAGCAGCTCTGGACCGTTCGGGTACGAGCAGTTCTTC. Translating it yields CASSSGPFGYEQFF.

This clonotype is termed medium-sized. This chain connects TRBV4-1 to TRBJ2-1; no clear D gene. The germline gives CDR1 MGHRA, CDR2 YSYEKL. V dropped 5 bases and J dropped 5 bases, with 13 bases sitting between them. The CDR3 has 14 amino acids. The CDR3, as DNA: TGCGCCAGCAGCACCCTGGACCATAACAATGAGCAGTTCTTC. Translated, it gives CASSTLDHNNEQFF.

For the CDR3, the DNA is TGTGCCAGCAGTCGGGGTAGCTCCTACAATGAGCAGTTCTTC. Translation gives CASSRGSSYNEQFF. The chain joins TRBV6-1 to TRBJ2-1; D may be TRBD2 (5 bases). The CDR3 runs 14 residues. Trimming shortened V by 5 bases and J by 0 bases, and 8 bases separated the two germline ends. Germline V gene lookup returns CDR1 MNHNS and CDR2 SASEGT.

The rearrangement joins TRBV27 to TRBJ2-1; TRBD2 matches 9 bases. The CDR3 spans 14 residues. In germline, CDR1 is MNHEY, CDR2 SMNVEV (reference sequence). Trimming at V came to 6 bases and at J to 9 bases, leaving 9 bases not matched to a gene. The CDR3 DNA follows: TGTGCCAGCAGCAAATTAGCGGGAGTTGGTGAGCAGTTCTTC. It translates to CASSKLAGVGEQFF.

The chain is built from TRBV9 and TRBJ2-1; 12 positions agree with TRBD2. With 3 bases clipped from V and 9 bases from J, the junction kept 4 bases outside the gene matches. The CDR3 sequence is 14 residues long. Per germline, CDR1 SGDLS and CDR2 YYNGEE. CDR3: CASSGGLAGSEQFF. The CDR3 nucleotides are TGTGCCAGCAGCGGAGGACTAGCGGGAAGTGAGCAGTTCTTC. Combining the CDR3 with reference TRBV9 and TRBJ2-1 gives the whole variable domain DSGVTQTPKHLITATGQRVTLRCSPRSGDLSVYWYQQSLDQGLQFLIQYYNGEERAKGNILERFSAQQFPDLHSELNLSSLELGDSALYFCASSGGLAGSEQFFGPGTRLTVL.

The J gene is TRBJ1-4, the V gene TRBV6-6; D is ambiguous. Germline V CDR1 and CDR2: MNHNY, SVGAGI (reference sequence). V was shortened by 0 bases and J by 5 bases, with 7 bases between the two germline ends. The CDR3 extends over 14 amino acids. CDR3 protein: CASSYSLTNEKLFF. CDR3 DNA: TGTGCCAGCAGTTACTCCCTTACAAATGAAAAACTGTTTTTT.

This clonotype was recorded at least ten times. The chain recombines TRBV12-3 or TRBV12-4 with TRBJ1-2; D unresolved. Between the trimmed V and J ends, which lost 8 bases and 2 bases, there was a span of 15 bases. The CDR3 covers 14 residues. In DNA, the CDR3 is TGTGCCAGCCGTCGCGGGAGTAAGAACTATGGCTACACCTTC. Protein: CASRRGSKNYGYTF.

The rearrangement links TRBV12-3 or TRBV12-4 to TRBJ2-5, with D perhaps matching TRBD1 or TRBD2 (6 bases each). The CDR3 length is 15 residues. V was pared by 6 bases and J by 2 bases, with 16 bases between. The CDR3 sequence: CASRLVLGGQETQYF. CDR3 bases: TGTGCCAGCAGACTAGTTTTAGGGGGGCAAGAGACCCAGTACTTC.

In DNA form, the CDR3 reads TGTGCCAGCAGTGAATTATGGGGGCAGGCCGGGGAGCTGTTTTTT. It specifies CASSELWGQAGELFF. V usage is TRBV6-1 and J usage is TRBJ2-2, with D possibly being TRBD1 (6 bases). The CDR3 has 15 amino acids. V shed 2 bases and J shed 6 bases, with 13 bases lying between them. Per germline, CDR1 MNHNS and CDR2 SASEGT.

This clonotype showed up many times. The chain has TRBV7-2 and TRBJ2-1; 10 positions match TRBD2. Unmatched junction bases numbered 5, after V lost 5 bases and J lost 4 bases. Per the germline V gene, CDR1 is SGHTA and CDR2 is FQGNSA. There are 15 residues in the CDR3. CDR3 loop: CASSLGLADYNEQFF. In DNA form, the CDR3 reads TGTGCCAGCAGCCTAGGACTAGCGGATTACAATGAGCAGTTCTTC. Full variable domain (remainder filled in from reference TRBV7-2 and TRBJ2-1): GAGVSQSPSNKVTEKGKDVELRCDPISGHTALYWYRQSLGQGLEFLIYFQGNSAPDKSGLPSDRFSAERTGGSVSTLTIQRTQQEDSAVYLCASSLGLADYNEQFFGPGTRLTVL.

The chain links TRBV6-5 to TRBJ2-1; 8 bases map to TRBD1. This CDR3 contains 14 residues. The junction had 8 bases not matched to a gene; V was cut back by 6 bases and J by 7 bases. From germline, CDR1 is MNHEY and CDR2 SVGAGI. The CDR3 DNA reads as TGTGCCAGCAGCCGAGACAGGGGTTTGAATGAGCAGTTCTTC. Its protein product is CASSRDRGLNEQFF.